A selection of T cell receptor beta chains follows, all from one sample in a study of T cells after yellow fever vaccination. MiXCR was run by TCRdb on the 5' RACE reads, yielding one entry per CDR3 protein. The sample gives roughly 310,000 distinct CDR3 sequences, 3.6% of which show up once; around 20% is in the top ten. The sample was PBMCs, taken on the day of the yellow fever booster vaccination. The receptors shown here come from a man younger than 35 who received the YFV17D yellow fever vaccine. Both conserved end residues are part of each CDR3. D genes are given only for firm matches. Some rows mark clone size as missing; the rest say once, few, many or name a class of expanded clone.

v_gene,d_gene,abundance,j_gene,CDR3aa,CDR3nt
TRBV6-5,NA,few,TRBJ1-5,CASSRGTIHSNQPQHF,TGTGCCAGCAGCCGTGGGACAATTCATAGCAATCAGCCCCAGCATTTT
TRBV27,NA,few,TRBJ2-2,CASSYSGHTGELFF,TGTGCCAGCAGTTATTCAGGTCATACCGGGGAGCTGTTTTTT
TRBV5-5,NA,many,TRBJ1-5,CASSLGADYSNQPQHF,TGTGCCAGCAGCCTGGGAGCCGATTATAGCAATCAGCCCCAGCATTTT
TRBV5-1,NA,NA,TRBJ2-2,CASSTQGAAGELFF,TGCGCCAGCAGCACTCAAGGGGCAGCCGGGGAGCTGTTTTTT
TRBV6-6,TRBD2,few,TRBJ2-1,CASSALAGGFGEQFF,TGTGCCAGCAGTGCCCTAGCGGGGGGTTTCGGTGAGCAGTTCTTC
TRBV4-1,NA,many,TRBJ1-1,CASSPARGPEAFF,TGCGCCAGCAGCCCGGCCCGGGGCCCTGAAGCTTTCTTT
TRBV7-2,NA,many,TRBJ1-1,CASSLAWNTEAFF,TGTGCCAGCAGCTTAGCTTGGAACACTGAAGCTTTCTTT
TRBV5-4,NA,NA,TRBJ2-7,CASSLVAGTPYEQYF,TGTGCCAGCAGCTTGGTCGCCGGGACCCCCTACGAGCAGTACTTC
TRBV10-3,TRBD2,many,TRBJ2-5,CAISAPGREETQYF,TGTGCCATCAGTGCCCCGGGGAGGGAAGAGACCCAGTACTTC
TRBV5-5,NA,NA,TRBJ1-3,CASSSSGQDTIYF,TGTGCCAGCAGCTCATCAGGGCAAGACACCATATATTTT
TRBV9,TRBD1,many,TRBJ2-2,CASSAGTGDRTGELFF,TGTGCCAGCAGCGCCGGGACAGGGGATCGCACCGGGGAGCTGTTTTTT
TRBV5-6,TRBD1,few,TRBJ2-7,CASSAGTGLGTHEQYF,TGTGCCAGCAGCGCCGGGACAGGGCTGGGTACCCACGAGCAGTACTTC
TRBV15,TRBD1,few,TRBJ1-1,CATSGTGPPTEAFF,TGTGCCACCAGCGGGACAGGGCCCCCCACTGAAGCTTTCTTT
TRBV6-5,NA,few,TRBJ1-6,CASSPMGLTPLHF,TGTGCCAGCAGTCCCATGGGCCTGACACCCCTCCACTTT
TRBV7-2,NA,many,TRBJ2-1,CASSLLGTSSYNEQFF,TGTGCCAGCAGCTTATTAGGAACGAGCTCCTACAATGAGCAGTTCTTC
TRBV3-1,NA,many,TRBJ1-6,CASSQDRAFRNSPLHF,TGTGCCAGCAGCCAAGACAGGGCTTTCCGTAATTCACCCCTCCACTTT
TRBV6-6,NA,NA,TRBJ2-6,CASSQTESGANVLTF,TGTGCCAGCAGCCAGACAGAGTCTGGGGCCAACGTCCTGACTTTC
TRBV24-1,NA,few,TRBJ2-3,CATSDPGRGTDTQYF,TGTGCCACCAGTGATCCGGGGCGAGGCACAGATACGCAGTATTTT
TRBV9,TRBD1,few,TRBJ2-1,CASSVATGAGGRNEQFF,TGTGCCAGCAGCGTAGCTACTGGGGCAGGGGGCCGGAATGAGCAGTTCTTC
TRBV20-1,TRBD2,many,TRBJ2-5,CSARGDQGLAGETQYF,TGCAGTGCTAGAGGGGATCAGGGACTAGCGGGGGAGACCCAGTACTTC
TRBV7-2,NA,many,TRBJ1-2,CASSYDSTYGYTF,TGTGCCAGCAGCTACGACAGTACCTATGGCTACACCTTC
TRBV25-1,NA,NA,TRBJ2-3,CASSGALSTDTQYF,TGTGCCAGCAGTGGCGCACTTAGCACAGATACGCAGTATTTT
TRBV5-1,TRBD1,NA,TRBJ2-6,CASSSGQVAGANVLTF,TGCGCCAGCAGCTCGGGACAGGTAGCTGGGGCCAACGTCCTGACTTTC
TRBV12-3/TRBV12-4,TRBD1,NA,TRBJ1-6,CASSQQDRSSYNSPLHF,TGTGCCAGCAGCCAACAGGACAGGAGCTCCTATAATTCACCCCTCCACTTT
TRBV12-3/TRBV12-4,NA,many,TRBJ1-6,CASSLEPGPPPLHF,TGTGCCAGCAGTTTAGAACCGGGGCCACCGCCCCTCCACTTT
TRBV30,NA,many,TRBJ2-3,CAWAGLSLTDTQYF,TGTGCCTGGGCTGGACTAAGCCTCACAGATACGCAGTATTTT
TRBV6-6,NA,many,TRBJ2-7,CASSYSREQYF,TGTGCCAGCAGTTACTCGAGAGAGCAGTACTTC
TRBV29-1,NA,many,TRBJ2-2,CSVETENTGELFF,TGCAGCGTAGAGACAGAGAACACCGGGGAGCTGTTTTTT
TRBV28,NA,many,TRBJ1-2,CASSHLDRNYGYTF,TGTGCCAGCAGTCACCTGGACAGAAACTATGGCTACACCTTC
TRBV2,NA,few,TRBJ1-1,CASSDSLDHEAFF,TGTGCCAGCAGTGACTCATTGGACCACGAAGCTTTCTTT
TRBV10-3,NA,many,TRBJ2-5,CAISEGFGGRETQYF,TGTGCCATCAGTGAGGGCTTTGGAGGGCGAGAGACCCAGTACTTC
TRBV7-9,NA,NA,TRBJ1-4,CASSPPVEPNEKLFF,TGTGCCAGCAGCCCCCCTGTGGAACCTAATGAAAAACTGTTTTTT
TRBV4-3,TRBD2,NA,TRBJ2-5,CASSQAYKGLAQETQYF,TGCGCCAGCAGCCAAGCTTACAAAGGACTAGCGCAAGAGACCCAGTACTTC
TRBV5-4,TRBD1,few,TRBJ1-2,CASSWQTGDYNYGYTF,TGTGCCAGCAGCTGGCAGACAGGGGACTATAACTATGGCTACACCTTC
TRBV20-1,TRBD1,many,TRBJ1-2,CSARPAGGSDYGYTF,TGCAGTGCTAGACCTGCAGGGGGTTCAGACTATGGCTACACCTTC
TRBV19,NA,few,TRBJ2-5,CASTPTGAGLRETQYF,TGTGCCAGTACCCCGACGGGCGCGGGGCTACGGGAGACCCAGTACTTC
TRBV4-1,NA,many,TRBJ2-3,CASSLEESTDTQYF,TGCGCCAGCAGTTTGGAGGAGTCCACAGATACGCAGTATTTT
TRBV7-2,NA,many,TRBJ1-1,CASSEMASMNTEAFF,TGTGCCAGCAGCGAAATGGCGTCCATGAACACTGAAGCTTTCTTT
TRBV6-5,TRBD1,few,TRBJ2-1,CASSIQGESYNEQFF,TGTGCCAGCAGTATACAGGGGGAATCCTACAATGAGCAGTTCTTC
TRBV6-5,TRBD1,few,TRBJ2-5,CASSRGTVGETQYF,TGTGCCAGCAGTAGGGGGACAGTCGGAGAGACCCAGTACTTC
TRBV15,TRBD1,many,TRBJ1-2,CATRSKGAGRNGYTF,TGTGCCACCCGAAGCAAGGGGGCAGGGAGGAATGGCTACACCTTC
TRBV7-2,NA,NA,TRBJ1-4,CASSSDPKQPNEKLFF,TGTGCCAGCAGTTCCGATCCCAAGCAACCTAATGAAAAACTGTTTTTT
TRBV20-1,TRBD1,few,TRBJ1-2,CSARPGTGEYGYTF,TGCAGTGCTAGACCCGGGACAGGGGAATATGGCTACACCTTC
TRBV12-3/TRBV12-4,NA,many,TRBJ2-1,CASTPTSYNEQFF,TGTGCCAGCACTCCTACGAGTTACAATGAGCAGTTCTTC
TRBV20-1,NA,many,TRBJ1-2,CSAYGGEGGSGYTF,TGCAGTGCTTACGGGGGAGAGGGCGGGTCTGGCTACACCTTC
TRBV5-4,NA,many,TRBJ2-2,CASRIQGNTGELFF,TGTGCCAGCAGAATACAGGGGAACACCGGGGAGCTGTTTTTT
TRBV2,NA,many,TRBJ2-5,CASTPRGTGNTQYF,TGTGCCAGCACCCCGAGGGGGACCGGGAACACCCAGTACTTC
TRBV4-3,NA,many,TRBJ1-2,CASSRDTGLYGYTF,TGCGCCAGCAGCCGAGATACAGGTCTCTATGGCTACACCTTC
TRBV7-2,TRBD2,many,TRBJ2-3,CASSFPGGLSTDTQYF,TGTGCCAGCAGCTTTCCCGGGGGGTTGAGCACAGATACGCAGTATTTT
TRBV27,NA,NA,TRBJ2-1,CASSLSWGAGDEQFF,TGTGCCAGCAGTTTATCGTGGGGGGCGGGTGATGAGCAGTTCTTC
TRBV9,NA,few,TRBJ1-1,CASSVGWGGQGTEAFF,TGTGCCAGCAGCGTAGGTTGGGGGGGGCAGGGGACTGAAGCTTTCTTT
TRBV29-1,TRBD2,NA,TRBJ2-1,CSATGLGLASNEQFF,TGCAGCGCGACAGGGCTGGGACTAGCCTCCAATGAGCAGTTCTTC
TRBV6-2/TRBV6-3,TRBD1,few,TRBJ1-1,CASSYPWYRGKGAFF,TGTGCCAGCAGTTACCCTTGGTACAGGGGCAAGGGAGCTTTCTTT